The 25 T cell receptor beta chains presented below share a single source sample, sequenced in a study of technical replicates of blood from four donors. The repertoire was sequenced with immunoSEQ multiplex PCR; TCRdb's copy has only in-frame clones and lacks some. The sample consists of some 70,000 clones, around nine tenths of them appearing once. The sequencing input was PBMCs. Every receptor here comes from a human donor in good health. Some clones in this sample may be carry-over from other donors' samples.

This chain connects TRBV14 to TRBJ2-2; possibly TRBD2 for D (6 bases). The length of the CDR3 is 15 residues. Trimming stripped 4 bases from V and 0 bases from J, with 9 bases between. Germline CDR1 SGHDN, CDR2 FVKESK. Written as DNA, the CDR3 is TGTGCCAGCAGCCCCCTAGCGCCGAACACCGGGGAGCTGTTTTTT. This codes for CASSPLAPNTGELFF.

The rearrangement uses TRBV10-3 and TRBJ1-5, with a tentative D call TRBD1 (5 bases). Per the germline V gene, CDR1 is ENHRY and CDR2 is SYGVKD. The V end lost 2 bases, the J end lost 2 bases, and 16 bases lay between the germline ends. The CDR3 is 17 amino acids. CDR3 in amino acids: CAISEDTGTGGNQPQHF. In DNA form, the CDR3 reads TGTGCCATCAGTGAGGACACGGGGACTGGAGGCAATCAGCCCCAGCATTTT.

This clone was counted between two and nine times. The gene calls are TRBV15 and TRBJ1-1; D gene unclear. CDR3 length equals 14 residues. Germline assignment: CDR1 LNHNV and CDR2 YYDKDF (reference sequence). V gave up 0 bases and J gave up 1 base, with 6 bases separating them. This CDR3 is CATSRDKWNTEAFF. The CDR3 DNA reads as TGTGCCACCAGCAGAGATAAATGGAACACTGAAGCTTTCTTT.

The V call is TRBV6-1, the J call TRBJ2-3; 7 bases are a match to TRBD2. The CDR3 is 14 amino acids. Germline CDR1 reads MNHNS; CDR2 reads SASEGT. The V gene end was trimmed by 7 bases and the J gene end by 1 base; junction bases not matched to a gene: 5. CDR3 nucleotides: TGTGCCAGCACGGGCGGGGGAGGCACAGATACGCAGTATTTT. This translates into CASTGGGGTDTQYF.

This chain uses TRBV5-1 with TRBJ1-2; 8 positions agree with TRBD1. Germline V gene data show CDR1 as SGHRS and CDR2 as YFSETQ. CDR3 length: 13 residues. With V trimmed by 0 bases and J by 6 bases, 1 base remained unmatched. The CDR3 is CASSLGQGHGYTF. CDR3 DNA: TGCGCCAGCAGCTTGGGACAGGGGCATGGCTACACCTTC.

The rearrangement links TRBV7-3 to TRBJ2-1; possible D gene TRBD1, 6 bases. Germline values: CDR1 SGHTA, CDR2 FQGTGA. The germline V and J ends were trimmed by 5 bases and 1 base, with 12 bases remaining between them. The CDR3 loop spans 15 amino acids. The CDR3 coding sequence is TGTGCCAGCAGCCCGCCAGGGGCTTCCTACAATGAGCAGTTCTTC. This encodes CASSPPGASYNEQFF.

The chain is built from TRBV7-2 and TRBJ1-5; 7 bases align to TRBD1. After removal of 3 bases from V and 5 bases from J, the junction contained 7 bases not matched to a gene. The CDR3 consists of 15 residues. Germline V lookup: CDR1 SGHTA, CDR2 FQGNSA. CDR3 amino acids: CASSFVRGFHQPQHF. CDR3 DNA sequence: TGTGCCAGCAGCTTTGTCAGGGGGTTCCATCAGCCCCAGCATTTT.

The chain uses TRBV27 and TRBJ2-7; 7 positions agree with TRBD2. The germline gives CDR1 MNHEY, CDR2 SMNVEV (reference sequence). The CDR3 is made up of 14 amino acids. Germline trimming cut 5 bases from V and 2 bases from J; bases unmatched to any gene: 6. The CDR3 nucleotides read TGTGCCAGCAGTCCCGTGGGACTAACCTACGAGCAGTACTTC. Translation: CASSPVGLTYEQYF.

This chain links TRBV7-2 with TRBJ2-5; 13 nucleotides line up with TRBD2. The CDR3 has 17 amino acids. Trimming cost V 5 bases and J 2 bases; bases outside gene matches: 8. In germline, CDR1 is SGHTA, CDR2 FQGNSA. CDR3 region: CASSQALAGGGQETQYF. The CDR3 bases are TGTGCCAGCAGCCAGGCACTAGCGGGGGGGGGACAAGAGACCCAGTACTTC. The complete variable domain, with remaining parts taken from reference TRBV7-2 and TRBJ2-5, reads GAGVSQSPSNKVTEKGKDVELRCDPISGHTALYWYRQSLGQGLEFLIYFQGNSAPDKSGLPSDRFSAERTGGSVSTLTIQRTQQEDSAVYLCASSQALAGGGQETQYFGPGTRLLVL.

This chain connects TRBV11-2 to TRBJ2-1; no definite D call. The V end was cut by 2 bases, the J end by 4 bases, with 3 bases between. This CDR3 has 12 amino acids. CDR1 SGHAT and CDR2 FQNNGV come from the germline V gene. The chain's CDR3 is CASSLQYNEQFF. The CDR3 region has the DNA TGTGCCAGCAGCTTACAATACAATGAGCAGTTCTTC.

The chain couples TRBV4-2 to TRBJ2-1; TRBD2 matches at 10 bases. The CDR3 loop spans 15 amino acids. Germline values: CDR1 LGHNA, CDR2 YNFKEQ. J gave up 9 bases and V 1 base, and 6 bases lay outside the gene matches. For the CDR3, the DNA is TGTGCCAGCAGCCAAGGTCCCTCTAGCGGGAGTGAGCAGTTCTTC. Translation gives CASSQGPSSGSEQFF.

This sequence joins TRBV5-5 and TRBJ2-2; D might be TRBD2 (7 bases). V gave up 4 bases and J gave up 12 bases, with 16 bases separating them. Germline CDR1 reads SGHKS; CDR2 reads YYEKEE (reference sequence). This CDR3 has 13 residues. CDR3: CASSPWGGRQLFF. The CDR3, as DNA: TGTGCCAGCAGCCCGTGGGGGGGGCGTCAGCTGTTTTTT.

This clone was seen a few times. V usage is TRBV19 and J usage is TRBJ1-1; a possible D gene is TRBD1 (5 bases). Germline V gene sequence: CDR1 LNHDA, CDR2 SQIVND (reference sequence). The CDR3 contains 14 residues. V was pared by 6 bases and J by 1 base, with 12 bases between. The CDR3 here is CASSKSTANTEAFF. The CDR3 DNA sequence: TGTGCCAGTAGCAAATCGACAGCGAACACTGAAGCTTTCTTT.

This clone was counted a few times. The chain joins TRBV30 to TRBJ1-6; D gene uncertain. The length of the CDR3 is 12 residues. V was shortened by 4 bases and J by 11 bases, with 12 bases between the two germline ends. In germline, CDR1 is GTSNPN, CDR2 SVGIG (reference sequence). The CDR3 bases are TGTGCCTGGACCCCGGGATTAACACCCCTCCACTTT. Translated, it gives CAWTPGLTPLHF. The complete variable domain, with remaining parts taken from reference TRBV30 and TRBJ1-6, reads SQTIHQWPATLVQPVGSPLSLECTVEGTSNPNLYWYRQAAGRGLQLLFYSVGIGQISSEVPQNLSASRPQDRQFILSSKKLLLSDSGFYLCAWTPGLTPLHFGNGTRLTVT.

The V gene is TRBV9, the J gene TRBJ2-3; D unclear. The CDR3 extends over 14 amino acids. Germline V lookup: CDR1 SGDLS, CDR2 YYNGEE. V lost 0 bases and J lost 6, with 11 bases in between. In nucleotides, the CDR3 is TGTGCCAGCAGCGTAGGTTCGCGATCTGATACGCAGTATTTT. Translating gives CASSVGSRSDTQYF.

The chain employs TRBV6-6 and TRBJ2-5; perhaps TRBD1 as D (6 bases). Germline V lookup: CDR1 MNHNY, CDR2 SVGAGI (reference sequence). The CDR3 runs 15 residues. Trimming left V 4 bases short and J 1 base short, with 13 bases between. CDR3 in DNA: TGTGCCAGCAGTTCCGGACAGAACCTCCAAGAGACCCAGTACTTC. Residues: CASSSGQNLQETQYF.

About this clone itself: The sample has other DNA sequences that encode this CDR3 too. The rearrangement joins TRBV5-1 to TRBJ1-1; TRBD1 agrees at 11 bases. This CDR3 contains 14 residues. V lost 5 bases and J lost 4; bases outside the gene matches: 4. Per germline, CDR1 SGHRS and CDR2 YFSETQ. Here the CDR3 DNA reads TGCGCCAGCAGTTTCGGGACAGGGGGCACTGAAGCTTTCTTT. It codes for CASSFGTGGTEAFF. Complete variable domain (other parts from reference TRBV5-1 and TRBJ1-1): KAGVTQTPRYLIKTRGQQVTLSCSPISGHRSVSWYQQTPGQGLQFLFEYFSETQRNKGNFPGRFSGRQFSNSRSEMNVSTLELGDSALYLCASSFGTGGTEAFFGQGTRLTVV.

J is TRBJ1-4 and V is TRBV18; tentatively, D is TRBD1 (5 bases). The CDR3 sequence is 14 residues long. Germline V gene sequence: CDR1 KGHSH, CDR2 LQKENI. Deletions cut 3 bases from V and 10 bases from J, with 15 bases between. CDR3 in DNA: TGTGCCAGCTCACCGTACTCACTCGGGGGAAAACTGTTTTTT. Residues: CASSPYSLGGKLFF.

The chain employs TRBV4-3 and TRBJ2-2; weak D call: TRBD1 (6 bases). Germline values: CDR1 LGHNA, CDR2 YSLEER. The V end lost 7 bases, the J end lost 2 bases, and 8 bases lay between the germline ends. The CDR3 is made up of 13 amino acids. The CDR3, as DNA: TGCGCCAGCAAGGGACACAACACCGGGGAGCTGTTTTTT. Amino acid sequence: CASKGHNTGELFF.

This clone was found a few times. The chain links TRBV7-2 to TRBJ1-1; D gene ambiguous. Trimming took off 4 bases at V and 4 bases at J, with 13 bases between the two ends. The germline gives CDR1 SGHTA, CDR2 FQGNSA. The CDR3 runs to 14 residues. CDR3 bases: TGTGCCAGCAGCTCTTCCGGGATCATCACTGAAGCTTTCTTT. Translation: CASSSSGIITEAFF.

The chain couples TRBV5-6 to TRBJ1-2; D is perhaps TRBD1 (5 bases). This CDR3 comprises 16 residues. CDR1 SGHDT and CDR2 YYEEEE come from the germline V gene. V was clipped by 0 bases and J by 4 bases, with 16 bases between them. The CDR3 region has the DNA TGTGCCAGCAGCTTGGGGGTTCCAGGCGGGGGCTATGGCTACACCTTC. Encoded protein: CASSLGVPGGGYGYTF.

The chain joins TRBV6-5 to TRBJ2-7; TRBD2 might be the D (6 bases). Germline CDR1 and CDR2: MNHEY and SVGAGI. V was cut by 4 bases and J by 2 bases, with 15 bases left in between. The CDR3 runs to 15 residues. CDR3 sequence: CASSFGRGGTYEQYF. DNA of the CDR3: TGTGCCAGCAGTTTTGGACGGGGAGGCACCTACGAGCAGTACTTC.

The genes are TRBV7-9 and TRBJ2-3; a possible D gene is TRBD1 (6 bases). CDR1 and CDR2 from the germline V gene are SEHNR and FQNEAQ (reference sequence). The CDR3 extends over 14 amino acids. V shed 7 bases and J shed 2 bases, with 13 bases lying between them. CDR3 residues: CASNPGASTDTQYF. CDR3 nucleotide sequence: TGTGCCAGCAATCCAGGGGCATCCACAGATACGCAGTATTTT. The entire variable domain, with the rest obtained from reference TRBV7-9 and TRBJ2-3, is as follows: DTGVSQNPRHKITKRGQNVTFRCDPISEHNRLYWYRQTLGQGPEFLTYFQNEAQLEKSRLLSDRFSAERPKGSFSTLEIQRTEQGDSAMYLCASNPGASTDTQYFGPGTRLTVL.

This chain links TRBV7-9 with TRBJ1-1; a weak D match, TRBD1 (6 bases). The V end lost 5 bases, the J end lost 8 bases, and 15 bases lay between the germline ends. Looked up from germline, CDR1 is SEHNR and CDR2 is FQNEAQ (reference sequence). This CDR3 is 13 amino acids long. The CDR3 sequence is CASSPTGTPEAFF. CDR3 coding DNA: TGTGCCAGCAGCCCTACCGGGACACCCGAAGCTTTCTTT.

V and J are TRBV13 and TRBJ2-7; tentative D call: TRBD2 (6 bases). The V gene lost 5 bases and the J gene lost 7 bases, with 15 bases spanning the gap. CDR3 length: 13 residues. The germline CDR1 and CDR2 sequences are PRHDT and FYEKMQ (reference sequence). CDR3 residues: CASSPRRDLEQYF. In DNA, the CDR3 is TGTGCCAGCAGCCCCCGGCGGGATTTGGAGCAGTACTTC.